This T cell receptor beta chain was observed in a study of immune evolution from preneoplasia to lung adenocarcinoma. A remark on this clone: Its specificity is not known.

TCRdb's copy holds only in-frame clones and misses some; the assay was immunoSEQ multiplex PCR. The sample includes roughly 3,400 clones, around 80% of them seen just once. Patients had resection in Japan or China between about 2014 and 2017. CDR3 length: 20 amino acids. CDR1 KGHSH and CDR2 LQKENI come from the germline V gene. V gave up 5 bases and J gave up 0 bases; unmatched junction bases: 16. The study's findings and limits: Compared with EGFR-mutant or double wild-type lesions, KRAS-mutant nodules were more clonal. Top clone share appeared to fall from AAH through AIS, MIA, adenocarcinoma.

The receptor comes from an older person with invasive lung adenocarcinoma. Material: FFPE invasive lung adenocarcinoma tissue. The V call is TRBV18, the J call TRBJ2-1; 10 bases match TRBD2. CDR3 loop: CASSSEPGLASPSSYNEQFF. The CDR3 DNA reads TGTGCCAGCTCATCAGAACCGGGACTAGCGAGCCCTAGCTCCTACAATGAGCAGTTCTTC.